The entry below gives a single T cell receptor (beta chain) sequence along with its context. The entry originates in a study of blood T cell repertoires in COVID-19. Study overall: Sample material is recorded as cDNA or gDNA derived from T cells, B-cell-depleted T cells, or PBMCs.

V lost 0 bases and J lost 6, with 16 bases in between. CDR1 and CDR2 from the germline V gene are MNHNY and SVGAGI (reference sequence). CDR3 length: 16 amino acids. Per the study methods: Reference gene primers were amplified, and this amplification served to estimate nucleated cell counts. Assay: immunoSEQ multiplex PCR; the TCRdb copy retains only in-frame clones and omits some. Clone size and the V and J calls come from that table; the DNA yielded D and trimming. The sample comprises around 220,000 clones, about nine tenths of which are singletons, and 4% to 4.5% rests with the top ten. Sequencing was performed on peripheral blood. The sequence was obtained from a man in his fifties or sixties with acute or convalescent COVID-19. The V and J genes are TRBV6-6 and TRBJ2-3; maybe TRBD2 (5 bases). The CDR3 region has the DNA TGTGCCAGCAGTTACTCGGGCGGGCTAGCTAGGGATACGCAGTATTTT. Translated: CASSYSGGLARDTQYF.